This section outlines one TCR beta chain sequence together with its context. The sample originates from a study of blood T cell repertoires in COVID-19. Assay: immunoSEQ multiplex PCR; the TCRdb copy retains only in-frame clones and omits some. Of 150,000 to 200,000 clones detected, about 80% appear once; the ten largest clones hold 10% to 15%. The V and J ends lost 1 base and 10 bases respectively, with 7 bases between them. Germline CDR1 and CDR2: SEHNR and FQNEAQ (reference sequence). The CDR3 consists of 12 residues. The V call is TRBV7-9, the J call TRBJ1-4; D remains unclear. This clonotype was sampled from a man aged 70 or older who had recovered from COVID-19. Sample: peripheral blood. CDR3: CASSLDRGKLFF. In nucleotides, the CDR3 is TGTGCCAGCAGCTTAGACCGGGGAAAACTGTTTTTT.